This paragraph covers one TCR beta chain sequence. V lost 5 bases and J lost 11; bases outside the gene matches: 18. Germline V CDR1 and CDR2: LNHDA, SQIVND (reference sequence). The CDR3 spans 16 residues. These data originate in a study of blood T cell repertoires in COVID-19. Study at large: Sites in the United States, Italy and Spain provided acute and convalescent COVID-19 samples. Nucleic acid was either cDNA or gDNA, and it came from T cells, B-cell-depleted T cells, or PBMCs.

Source study methods: Amplification with reference gene primers provided the estimates of nucleated cell counts. Sequenced by immunoSEQ multiplex PCR; TCRdb stores in-frame clones only, minus some. D and trimming come from the DNA, and the V and J calls and clone size come from that table. The table has fewer than 200,000 clones, less than 90% seen once. Patients in Seattle were enrolled during active infection, then followed longitudinally. Sequenced input: peripheral blood. The source of this sequence is a woman in her 70s with COVID-19, enrolled during active disease. This chain links TRBV19 with TRBJ1-5; 7 nucleotides align to TRBD1. DNA of the CDR3: TGTGCCAGTAGTTCAACCGGACAGGTTGGTTCACTAGCCCAGCATTTT. This sequence encodes CASSSTGQVGSLAQHF.